This T cell receptor (beta chain) was found in a study of shared clonotypes between healthy human individuals. Study details: Every donor yielded three CD4 naive, three CD4 memory, two CD8 naive and one CD8 memory plate. Study-level results: Clonotypes shared by all four sorted-subset donors had higher generation probabilities than non-shared clonotypes.

Clones were read by immunoSEQ multiplex PCR, and TCRdb kept only the in-frame ones, dropping some. The data hold about 1 million clones, with about 75% observed a single time. CD4+ cell separation produced CD45RA+ naive and CD45RA-negative memory subsets. A word on this clone: Its specificity is unknown.

V shed 4 bases and J shed 1 base, with 10 bases lying between them. The length of the CDR3 is 15 residues. CDR1 is KGHSH and CDR2 is LQKENI in the germline V gene. Sequences were obtained from memory CD4+ T cells sorted from blood. The subset denotes: CD45RA-negative fraction. The chain carries TRBV18 and TRBJ1-4; maybe TRBD1 (5 bases). This sequence was found in a man aged 18 to 29 in good health. CDR3 bases: TGTGCCAGCTCACTAAGGGACGGAACTAATGAAAAACTGTTTTTT. This encodes CASSLRDGTNEKLFF. Combining the CDR3 with reference TRBV18 and TRBJ1-4 gives the whole variable domain NAGVMQNPRHLVRRRGQEARLRCSPMKGHSHVYWYRQLPEEGLKFMVYLQKENIIDESGMPKERFSAEFPKEGPSILRIQQVVRGDSAAYFCASSLRDGTNEKLFFGSGTQLSVL.